A selection of T cell receptor beta chains follows, all from one sample in a study of blood T cell repertoires in COVID-19. The method was immunoSEQ multiplex PCR; TCRdb's version includes in-frame clones alone and lacks a portion of them. The sample records 210,000 or so clones, under 80% being singletons. The sequencing input was peripheral blood. The receptors stem from a man between 50 and 59 years old who had recovered from COVID-19. The CDR3 runs from the conserved cysteine through the conserved F or W. D genes are given only for firm matches. The size of a clone is reported for some rows only, either as once, few or many, or as a class for expanded clones.

j_call clone_size v_call d_call cdr3_nt cdr3_aa
TRBJ1-1 NA TRBV4-2 NA TGTGCCAGCAGCCAGAGTCAGGGCTTCGACACTGAAGCTTTCTTT CASSQSQGFDTEAFF
TRBJ2-1 NA TRBV6-2/TRBV6-3 NA TGTGCCAGCAGTTACTTCGAGGGTGCGGAGCAGTTCTTC CASSYFEGAEQFF
TRBJ2-3 once TRBV3-1/TRBV3-2 TRBD2 TGTGCCAGCAGGAGCGGCGGGAGGAGTGGCACAGATACGCAGTATTTT CASRSGGRSGTDTQYF
TRBJ1-1 NA TRBV25-1 NA TGTGCCAGCAGTCATGTTCAGTCTGAAGCTTTCTTT CASSHVQSEAFF
TRBJ2-1 NA TRBV2 TRBD1 TGTGCCAGCAGCATTACAGGGGGCGCTTCCAATGAGCAGTTCTTC CASSITGGASNEQFF
TRBJ1-1 once TRBV5-1 NA TGCGCCAGCGCAAGCGGGCGGACTGAAGCTTTCTTT CASASGRTEAFF
TRBJ2-4 NA TRBV20-1 TRBD2 TGCAGTGCTAGTCTAGCGGGAGGAGGGAACATTCAGTACTTC CSASLAGGGNIQYF
TRBJ2-2 NA TRBV4-2 TRBD2 TGTGCCAGCAGCCAAGGGACCGGGAGGGACAACACCGGGGAGCTGTTTTTT CASSQGTGRDNTGELFF
TRBJ2-3 once TRBV19 NA TGTGCCAGTAGCCCATTTGCAGATACGCAGTATTTT CASSPFADTQYF
TRBJ1-6 few TRBV18 TRBD1 TGTGCCAGCTCACAAGGACAGGCGGTCTATAATTCACCCCTCCACTTT CASSQGQAVYNSPLHF
TRBJ2-7 few TRBV7-9 NA TGTGCCAGCAGCTCAAACACTAGTATCGTCGAGCAGTACTTC CASSSNTSIVEQYF
TRBJ2-3 once TRBV7-3 NA TGTGCCAGCAGCTTAAGGCCTAGCGGCACAGATACGCAGTATTTT CASSLRPSGTDTQYF
TRBJ2-2 NA TRBV19 TRBD2 TGTGCCAGTGCGGGACTACCGAACACCGGGGAGCTGTTTTTT CASAGLPNTGELFF
TRBJ1-5 NA TRBV5-1 TRBD1 TGCGCCAGCAGCTTGCAACAGGGGGATCAGCCCCAGCATTTT CASSLQQGDQPQHF
TRBJ2-3 NA TRBV20-1 TRBD2 TGCAGTGCTAGTTTCCCCCCGACTAGCGGGACCTCCCCTTCGGGAGATACGCAGTATTTT CSASFPPTSGTSPSGDTQYF
TRBJ2-3 NA TRBV15 TRBD2 TGTGCCACCAGCAGAGATTGGGGGGGGGCAGATACGCAGTATTTT CATSRDWGGADTQYF
TRBJ1-6 NA TRBV19 NA TGTGCCAGTAACGGACAGAGAAATTCACCCCTCCACTTT CASNGQRNSPLHF
TRBJ2-2 NA TRBV5-1 TRBD2 TGCGCCAGCAGCCTTGGACTAGCGGGTAACACCGGGGAGCTGTTTTTT CASSLGLAGNTGELFF
TRBJ1-3 NA TRBV19 NA TGTGCCAGTAGCAAGCGACAGAGGGGGTCTGGAAACACCATATATTTT CASSKRQRGSGNTIYF
TRBJ1-1 NA TRBV30 NA TGTGCCTGGAGGGGACGGGGGGCTTCGAAAACTGAAGCTTTCTTT CAWRGRGASKTEAFF
TRBJ1-2 NA TRBV30 TRBD1 TGTGCCTGGAGTGTATTGCCCGGGACAGAGGACTATGGCTACACCTTC CAWSVLPGTEDYGYTF
TRBJ1-1 NA TRBV30 NA TGTGCCTGGAGTGTACGCTGGGGCTCGCTGGAGAACACTGAAGCTTTCTTT CAWSVRWGSLENTEAFF
TRBJ1-5 NA TRBV27 TRBD1 TGTGCCAGCAGTACCACAGGGGTCAATCAGCCCCAGCATTTT CASSTTGVNQPQHF
TRBJ1-2 NA TRBV5-5 TRBD1 TGTGCCAGCAGCTTGGCGACAGGGGGCTATGGCTACACCTTC CASSLATGGYGYTF
TRBJ2-7 NA TRBV5-1 TRBD2 TGCGCCAGCAAGGTAGCGGGAGCGATCGAGCAGTACTTC CASKVAGAIEQYF
TRBJ2-7 NA TRBV24-1 NA TGTGCCTCGAGACAGTCCTACGAGCAGTACTTC CASRQSYEQYF
TRBJ2-7 NA TRBV30 TRBD2 TGTGCCTGGAGTTGGCGCGGGAGTTCGGACGAGCAGTACTTC CAWSWRGSSDEQYF
TRBJ2-1 NA TRBV7-2 NA TGTGCCAGCAGCAGCCAGGGTTACTCCTACAATGAGCAGTTCTTC CASSSQGYSYNEQFF
TRBJ1-2 NA TRBV29-1 NA TGCAGCGTTGATCCCCAGGGGTCTAACACAATCTATGGCTACACCTTC CSVDPQGSNTIYGYTF
TRBJ1-2 NA TRBV19 NA TGTGCCAGTAGTATCGACGGGGTTCGAGGTGGAGGAGGCTACACCTTC CASSIDGVRGGGGYTF
TRBJ1-3 once TRBV3-1/TRBV3-2 TRBD1 TGTGCCAGCAGCCAGGGGACAGGGGTTCTCGGCACCATATATTTT CASSQGTGVLGTIYF
TRBJ2-5 NA TRBV6-5 TRBD2 TGTGCCAGCAGTTGGTCAGGGCGGGAGGGTGAGACCCAGTACTTC CASSWSGREGETQYF
TRBJ2-1 NA TRBV19 TRBD2 TGTGCCAGTAACCCAAGCGGGAGCTCCTACAATGAGCAGTTCTTC CASNPSGSSYNEQFF
TRBJ2-7 NA TRBV5-1 TRBD2 TGCGCCAGCAGTTTCGGACCGGGGGGTACCTACGAGCAGTACTTC CASSFGPGGTYEQYF
TRBJ2-5 NA TRBV5-1 TRBD2 TGCGCCAGCAGCTTGGGGACTAGCGATGCGGAGACCCAGTACTTC CASSLGTSDAETQYF
TRBJ2-5 NA TRBV4-2 TRBD2 TGTGCCAGCAGCCAAGTATCTCAGCGGGAGGGCCGGGAGACCCAGTACTTC CASSQVSQREGRETQYF
TRBJ1-2 NA TRBV7-2 TRBD1 TGTGCCAGCAGCTTAGGGACAGGGGATGGCTACACCTTC CASSLGTGDGYTF
TRBJ1-5 NA TRBV12-5 NA TGTGCTAGTTCCTCAACTGAAACAGGGAAAAATCAGCCCCAGCATTTT CASSSTETGKNQPQHF
TRBJ2-3 NA TRBV27 NA TGTGCCAGCAGTATGGCGGCCACAGATACGCAGTATTTT CASSMAATDTQYF
TRBJ2-1 NA TRBV5-1 NA TGCGCCAGCAGCCGGGCGAGGACGGGAAACAATGAGCAGTTCTTC CASSRARTGNNEQFF
TRBJ1-4 once TRBV2 NA TGTGCCAGCACGGGGGTCACTAATGAAAAACTGTTTTTT CASTGVTNEKLFF
TRBJ2-7 NA TRBV14 NA TGTGCCAGCAGCCAATTAGGAGGGATTAATTACGAGCAGTACTTC CASSQLGGINYEQYF
TRBJ1-2 few TRBV6-6 TRBD1 TGTGCCAGCAGTTCCAACACCGGGACAGGGATCCGTGGCTACACCTTC CASSSNTGTGIRGYTF
TRBJ2-7 NA TRBV5-3 TRBD2 TGTGCCAGAAGCCTTCAGACCGGGACTAGCACCTACGAGCAGTACTTC CARSLQTGTSTYEQYF
TRBJ1-2 once TRBV30 NA TGTGCCTGGAGTGTAGGAGGACCGTATGGCTACACCTTC CAWSVGGPYGYTF
TRBJ2-3 NA TRBV27 NA TGTGCCAGCAGTAATTGGTTCAGAGATACGCAGTATTTT CASSNWFRDTQYF
TRBJ2-7 NA TRBV27 NA TGTGCCAGCAGTTTGGCGTCTAGCGTCTCCTACGAGCAGTACTTC CASSLASSVSYEQYF
TRBJ2-2 NA TRBV19 TRBD2 TGTGCCAGTCTAACTAGCGGGAGGTACGGGGAGCTGTTTTTT CASLTSGRYGELFF
TRBJ2-3 NA TRBV11-1 NA TGTGCCAGCAGCTTACTTGGCCTAGGCACAGATACGCAGTATTTT CASSLLGLGTDTQYF
TRBJ1-6 NA TRBV6-5 TRBD1 TGTGCCAGCAGGTCGGGACAGCTGGATAATTCACCCCTCCACTTT CASRSGQLDNSPLHF
TRBJ2-1 NA TRBV7-3 TRBD1 TGTGCCAGCAGCGAGAACAGGGGGAATGAGCAGTTCTTC CASSENRGNEQFF
TRBJ1-4 NA TRBV6-1 NA TGTGCCAGCAGAGAAGGAGGGTATATGGAAAAACTGTTTTTT CASREGGYMEKLFF